This TCR beta chain was profiled in a study of cytomegalovirus exposure and HLA in healthy donors (dated by TCRdb to the late 2010s). With regard to the full study: An earlier analysis of around 600 of the donors reported 276 Gb of sequence data and 100 million to 130 million unique TCR beta sequences from 150 million to 200 million T cells. About 330 gigabases of sequencing data and approximately 92 million unique TCR sequences made up an early release that covered roughly 670 HLA-typed donors. Among the roughly 400 genotyped donors, under 90% belonged to the genetic ancestry cluster associated with self-reported Caucasian donors. The study was designed to test whether signatures of past pathogen exposure could be identified by cataloging public T cell receptors. The T cell repertoires of under 700 subjects were profiled by immunosequencing and related to cytomegalovirus serostatus. Besides the first cohort of approximately 710 subjects, a separate validation cohort made up of roughly 120 different subjects was used. High-throughput TCR immunosequencing, statistical association of individual TCRs with disease status, and machine learning were combined to predict cytomegalovirus infection status. A later analysis re-analyzed previously published TCR beta repertoires from hundreds of donors and added high-resolution HLA genotyping to study TCR occurrence patterns. In the later analysis, no new phenotypic data were used to find candidate immune exposures; instead, reliance was placed on TCR beta sequences and their occurrence across donors. To decide whether each TCR beta V gene segment behaved as functional or pseudogenic, an earlier analysis of some 600 of the donors relied on high-throughput TCR beta sequencing. Donor age, sex, ethnicity and CMV serostatus were collected together with the repertoire data. Genome-wide SNP genotypes for about three fifths of the 666 donors were used in a later genetic analysis, which treated that subset as a discovery cohort. Every repertoire in the discovery cohort had been generated on one and the same sequencing platform. Class I and class II HLA loci were covered by the typing at four-digit resolution. Typing coverage varied by locus: about 620-640 donors for A, B, C, DRB1 and DQB1; approximately 500 for DQA1; 600 to 610 for DPA1; under 490 for DPB1. Several DR-DQ haplotypes were handled as single units for association and clustering because linkage in the cohort was strong. On average, roughly 240,000 unique TCR beta nucleotide sequences were sequenced per donor among about 400 genotyped donors of the cohort, with roughly 18% of those sequences being non-productive. What the research found in general, with its limitations: Specific HLA alleles were associated with 18,000 or so TCR beta sequences at a false discovery rate of 0.05 in a later analysis. The authors suggested that the approach could potentially be extended to other disease states and immunological phenotypes. A further reported finding was that TCR beta sequences accurately predicted the HLA-A and HLA-B alleles for most subjects in the first cohort. Only TCR beta chains were sequenced in this cohort, and the absence of alpha or paired-chain data limited detectable features. In an earlier analysis of about 600 of the donors, most TCR beta V segments appeared in productive rearrangements about 90% or about 30% of the time, broadly matching IMGT annotations. Across donors, most TCR sequences were observed very rarely, whereas some public TCRs were present in many individuals. In a later analysis, HLA-associated TCR beta chains showed more clonal expansion and lower generation probabilities than non-associated chains that were equally common. V-gene and J-gene trimming of TCR beta chains was associated with a missense DCLRE1C variant in a later genetic analysis, and the association was replicated in an independent cohort. Roughly uniform sequencing depth across donors was assumed in presence/absence analyses, although this assumption may not hold. A cluster of highly shared sequence variants was judged likely to represent a technical artifact of the sequencing pipeline. Most CMV-associated TCR beta chains appeared to be HLA-restricted in a later analysis, and the HLA associations seemed to be driven largely by CMV exposure. In vitro tests confirmed that three of the cytomegalovirus-associated TCR beta chains recognize cytomegalovirus antigens. In a later analysis, several top co-occurrence clusters were reported to appear linked to parvovirus B19, influenza, CMV and Epstein-Barr virus. The classifier was reported to diagnose cytomegalovirus status with high specificity and sensitivity in both the original cohort and the validation cohort. In a later genetic analysis, fewer N-insertions in productive TCRs were reported among donors in an Asian-associated ancestry cluster than the roughly 700-donor mean. The earlier analysis of 587 of the donors excluded some 16 rarely observed V segments, including chromosome 9 orphons, because counts were too low. Some IMGT-functional V segments, including TRBV6-2 and TRBV6-3, could not be told apart with the 87-base-pair reads, so those segments were excluded. Strong co-occurrence of HLA alleles, especially DR and DQ, made assigning TCR associations to individual alleles difficult. Because HLA typing was missing for some donors at each locus, association tests included only the typed subset. Linkage disequilibrium might explain the correlated functional status among segregating V segments, but an unknown experimental factor could not be ruled out. According to a later analysis, TCR association rates differed among HLA loci, with DRB1 alleles showing the most associated TCRs and HLA-C alleles showing the fewest. Immune exposure information for the cohort was limited to CMV serostatus. In the study, about 150 TCR beta chains were listed as associated with cytomegalovirus.

Receptor amplification or capture employed the immunoSEQ multiplex PCR assay. The multiplex PCR relied on a mix of 60 forward primers for TCR Vbeta segments and 13 reverse primers for TCR Jbeta segments. Amplification of the CDR3 region of rearranged TCR beta genes was performed with a multiplex PCR assay on genomic DNA. The Illumina HiSeq System was used to sequence the amplified TCR beta libraries as 87-base-pair reads. Regarding the original processing steps: In a later analysis, some 80 million unique TCR beta chains were counted across the roughly 670 repertoires, and roughly 10 million of these chains were shared by at least two donors. A nearest-neighbor algorithm error-corrected the raw reads and collapsed the reads into unique sequences, merging closely related sequences to remove PCR and sequencing errors. To assign V, D and J gene segments, CDR3 sequences were aligned to IMGT reference sequences. For a sequence to be retained, at least a six-nucleotide match to both a V gene segment and a J gene segment was required. Rearrangements were called productive when the CDR3 lacked stop codons and stayed in frame with V and J; all others were non-productive. CDR3 was defined according to IMGT convention as the region running from the second conserved V-encoded cysteine to the conserved J-encoded phenylalanine. In an earlier analysis of 550 to 650 of the donors, sequences lacking an unambiguous match to a single V gene segment were excluded. An earlier analysis of 450 to 650 of the donors called V segments functional above 56.7% productive rearrangements and segregating when the between-donor standard deviation exceeded 5%. A statistical classification framework was built for diagnosing cytomegalovirus status from the catalog of TCR beta chain sequences. In a later analysis, TCR nucleotide sequences were compared against IMGT/GENE-DB human TR gene sequences so that V and J genes could be assigned. A later analysis assigned CDR3 sequences and most-parsimonious VDJ recombination scenarios with the TCRdist pipeline. In a later analysis, each TCR beta chain was defined by its CDR3 amino acid sequence together with its V-gene family, and reads lacking a unique V-gene family were excluded. As a way to deal with suspected cross-contamination and a sequencing artifact, a later analysis dropped roughly 620 nucleotide sequences that were highly shared and had low generation probability. In a later analysis, a clonal expansion index for each public chain was calculated from normalized within-repertoire ranks of inferred template counts. A later analysis computed generation probabilities with a VDJ recombination model fitted to out-of-frame rearrangements, and checked the results against IGoR. A later analysis scored TCR-TCR, TCR-HLA and TCR-CMV co-occurrence with hypergeometric tests, applying a repertoire-size bias correction to TCR pairs. In a later analysis, false discovery rates were estimated by permuting HLA or CMV assignments 20 times. In a later analysis, co-occurring TCRs were grouped using DBSCAN, and TCRdist sequence similarity was added for clustering within HLA-allele-positive subsets. Co-occurrence clustering excluded repertoires with fewer than 30,000 or more than 120,000 public chains, plus five with anomalous nucleotide sharing. As stored in TCRdb, this immuneACCESS dataset retains in-frame rearrangements with V and J assigned. A fraction of the clones does not appear; measured against another copy, unresolved V genes explain less than half of the discrepancy, and the remainder lacks a known reason. The DNA gave D and trimming, while V, J and clone size come from that table. Here the sample has around 110,000 clones; around two thirds occur a single time. The biggest ten clones account for roughly 9.8% of the sample.

For CDR1 and CDR2, the germline V gene lists SGHTA and FQGNSA. The CDR3 numbers 18 residues from cysteine through phenylalanine. Only CDR3 DNA remains: 54 bases, in frame from the first base. From V the trimming removes 5 bases and from J it removes 4 bases, while the gene matches leave 14 bases of the junction unaccounted for. The cohort consisted of more than 650 healthy bone marrow donors. Cohort members were all nominally healthy when sampled, although unrecorded immune exposures were likely present. The donor tested CMV seropositive and was one of the 289 seropositive cohort members. A peripheral blood sample was collected from each donor, and TCR beta sequencing was performed on peripheral blood mononuclear cells. Genomic DNA extraction from the blood cell samples was performed with the Qiagen DNeasy Blood Extraction Kit. Concerning this clone itself: The antigen it recognizes is unknown. Base qualities are not recorded, but no much larger clone differs from it by a single base.

The rearranged chain carries TRBV7-2 and TRBJ2-5; 12 nucleotides in the junction match TRBD2. This receptor was identified in a woman aged 40 to 50 in good health and CMV-seropositive. The sequencing sample was made of PBMCs. In nucleotide form, the sequence is TGTGCCAGCAGCGCTGGACTAGCGGGACCCCAATGGGGAGAGACCCAGTACTTC. Its protein product is CASSAGLAGPQWGETQYF.